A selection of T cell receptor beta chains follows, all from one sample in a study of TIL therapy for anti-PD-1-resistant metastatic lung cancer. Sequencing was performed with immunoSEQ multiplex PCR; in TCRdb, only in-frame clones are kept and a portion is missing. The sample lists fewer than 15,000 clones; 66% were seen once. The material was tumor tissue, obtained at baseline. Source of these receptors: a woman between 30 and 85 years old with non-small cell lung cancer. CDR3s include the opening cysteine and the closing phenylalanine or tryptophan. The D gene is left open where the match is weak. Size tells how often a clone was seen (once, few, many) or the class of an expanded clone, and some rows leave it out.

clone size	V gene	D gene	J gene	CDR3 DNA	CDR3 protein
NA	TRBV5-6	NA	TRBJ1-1	TGTGCCAGCAGCTGGGGATGGGGCCGATTGAACACTGAAGCTTTCTTT	CASSWGWGRLNTEAFF
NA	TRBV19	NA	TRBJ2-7	TGTGCCAGTAGTGCCTCCGACAGTGAGGCCTACGAGCAGTACTTC	CASSASDSEAYEQYF
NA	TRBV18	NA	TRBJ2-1	TGTGCCAGCTCCAGAGGGCCGGACAGCAATGAGCAGTTCTTC	CASSRGPDSNEQFF
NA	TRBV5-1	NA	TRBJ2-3	TGCGCCAGCAGCCAAACAGGGACTAGCACAGATACGCAGTATTTT	CASSQTGTSTDTQYF
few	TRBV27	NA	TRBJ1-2	TGTGCCAGCACCAAAGGGACACCTTATGGCTACACCTTC	CASTKGTPYGYTF
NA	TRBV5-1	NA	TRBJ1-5	TGCGCCAGCAGCTTGGACGGTAGCAATCAGCCCCAGCATTTT	CASSLDGSNQPQHF
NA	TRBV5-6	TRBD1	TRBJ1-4	TGTGCCAGCAGCCGGGACAGAATAACTAATGAAAAACTGTTTTTT	CASSRDRITNEKLFF
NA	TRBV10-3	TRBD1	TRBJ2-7	TGTGCCACCCGGGACAGGTCCTACGAGCAGTACTTC	CATRDRSYEQYF
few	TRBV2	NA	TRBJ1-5	TGTGCCAGCAGTGTATCTCCAAAGGGCAATCAGCCCCAGCATTTT	CASSVSPKGNQPQHF
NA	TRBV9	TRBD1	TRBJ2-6	TGTGCCAGCAGCGTAGCTCTGGGACAGGGTTATGGGGCCAACGTCCTGACTTTC	CASSVALGQGYGANVLTF
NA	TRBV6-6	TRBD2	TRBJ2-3	TGTGCCAGCAGTCCCCGGGGAGTAGCGGGGACCGATACGCAGTATTTT	CASSPRGVAGTDTQYF
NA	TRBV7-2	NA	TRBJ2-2	TGTGCCAGCAGCTTATTCGAGAGGGCGCCCGGGGAGCTGTTTTTT	CASSLFERAPGELFF
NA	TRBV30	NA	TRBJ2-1	TGTGCCTGGAGTTCCGCTGTTTCCTACAATGAGCAGTTCTTC	CAWSSAVSYNEQFF
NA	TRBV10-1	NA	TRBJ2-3	TGCGCCAGCAGTGAGGCGGGCACAGATACGCAGTATTTT	CASSEAGTDTQYF
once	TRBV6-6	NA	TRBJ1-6	TGTGCCAGCAGTTTACCGGGACTTTCACCCCTCCACTTT	CASSLPGLSPLHF
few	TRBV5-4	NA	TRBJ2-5	TGTGCCAGCAGCTTAGCGGGCCTCCAAGAGACCCAGTACTTC	CASSLAGLQETQYF
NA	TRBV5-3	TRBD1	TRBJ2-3	TGTGCCAGAAGCTCTCGGACAGGGCCACGGAATACGCAGTATTTT	CARSSRTGPRNTQYF
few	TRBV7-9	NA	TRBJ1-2	TGTGCCAGCAGCTTAGTAGGCTACACCTTC	CASSLVGYTF
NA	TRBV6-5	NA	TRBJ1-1	TGTGCCAGCAGTTACGGACGGGAGAACACTGAAGCTTTCTTT	CASSYGRENTEAFF
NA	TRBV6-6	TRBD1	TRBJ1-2	TGTGCCAGCAGTTACCCGGACAGGGTCTCGAGCTATGGCTACACCTTC	CASSYPDRVSSYGYTF
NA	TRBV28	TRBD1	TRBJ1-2	TGTGCCAGCAGGGCGACAGGGATCTATGGCTACACCTTC	CASRATGIYGYTF
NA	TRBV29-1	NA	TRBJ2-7	TGCAGCGTTGGGGGGACAAGAACCTACGAGCAGTACTTC	CSVGGTRTYEQYF
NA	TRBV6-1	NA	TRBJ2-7	TGTGCCAGCAGACCCAGGGGGGGCGACGAGCAGTACTTC	CASRPRGGDEQYF
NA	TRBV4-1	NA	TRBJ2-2	TGCGCCAGCAGCCAAGCTTACAACACCGGGGAGCTGTTTTTT	CASSQAYNTGELFF
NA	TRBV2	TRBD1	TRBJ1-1	TGTGCCAGCCAGGGGACAGCTGAAGCTTTCTTT	CASQGTAEAFF
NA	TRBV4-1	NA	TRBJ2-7	TGCGCCAGCAGCCAAGAGATAGATTTCTACGAGCAGTACTTC	CASSQEIDFYEQYF
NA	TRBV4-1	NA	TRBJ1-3	TGCGCCAGCAGCCAAGATGTCCCTCCTGGAAACACCATATATTTT	CASSQDVPPGNTIYF
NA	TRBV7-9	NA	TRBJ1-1	TGTGCCAGCAGCTTACAGGGTGGGAACACTGAAGCTTTCTTT	CASSLQGGNTEAFF
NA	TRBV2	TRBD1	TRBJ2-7	TGTGCCAGCAGGCACGGGGTAAAGACAGGGCCAAGCTCCTACGAGCAGTACTTC	CASRHGVKTGPSSYEQYF
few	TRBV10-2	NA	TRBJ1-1	TGCGCCAGCAATAGGGACCCGATGAACACTGAAGCTTTCTTT	CASNRDPMNTEAFF
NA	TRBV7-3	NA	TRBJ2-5	TGTGCCAGCAGCTTAACTCCAGGGCAAGAGACCCAGTACTTC	CASSLTPGQETQYF
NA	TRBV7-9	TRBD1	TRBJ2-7	TGTGCCAGCAGCCTTAATCCAGACAGGGGGAACCCCTACGAGCAGTACTTC	CASSLNPDRGNPYEQYF
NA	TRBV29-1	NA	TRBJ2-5	TGCAGCGTTGAAGATCTTGGGCATCGGCCTACTCAAGAGACCCAGTACTTC	CSVEDLGHRPTQETQYF
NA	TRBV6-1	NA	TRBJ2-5	TGTGCCAGCAGTGAAGATCTGGAATTCGGGACCCAGTACTTC	CASSEDLEFGTQYF
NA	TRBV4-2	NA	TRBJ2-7	TGTGCCAGCAGCCAATCAGAGGGGGTGGGGGAGCAGTACTTC	CASSQSEGVGEQYF
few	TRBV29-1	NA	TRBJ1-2	TGCAGCGTTGAATGGACATATAGCTATGGCTACACCTTC	CSVEWTYSYGYTF
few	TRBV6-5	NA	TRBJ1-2	TGTGCCAGCAGCCCTCTCAGGGTTCTGGGCTACACCTTC	CASSPLRVLGYTF
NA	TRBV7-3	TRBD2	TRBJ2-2	TGTGCCAGCAGCTTGGCTAGCGGGAGACCCGGGGAGCTGTTTTTT	CASSLASGRPGELFF
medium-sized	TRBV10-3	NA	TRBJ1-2	TGTGCCACTACGACAGGCAGTGGCTACACCTTC	CATTTGSGYTF
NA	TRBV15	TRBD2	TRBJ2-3	TGTGCCACCAGCACCTGGGGCCAGCGGGAGACGAGAGATACGCAGTATTTT	CATSTWGQRETRDTQYF